These 30 T cell receptor beta chains were all obtained from the same sample, sequenced in a study of shared clonotypes between healthy human individuals (dated by TCRdb to 2018 to 2021). CD8 naive samples were CD45RO-negative cells positively selected for CCR7, giving a CD45RA+CCR7+ population that excluded TemRA cells. The library was built by means of the immunoSEQ multiplex PCR assay. TCRdb mirrors the immuneACCESS table, restricted to in-frame sequences. Some clones are absent from its copies; in checked studies, under half trace to an unresolved V gene, and the reason for the others is unknown. In all, the sample holds fewer than 1 million clones, and about 97% of those were seen once. Jointly, the top ten make up under 0.3% of the sample. The sample was naive CD8+ T cells sorted from blood. The intended sense of this specimen's cell subset or site label: CD45RA+CCR7+. The receptors come from a man aged 25 to 45 in good health.

The chain couples TRBV4-1 to TRBJ2-2; D is perhaps TRBD1 (5 bases). The germline CDR1 and CDR2 sequences are MGHRA and YSYEKL. V shed 3 bases and J shed 5 bases, with 13 bases lying between them. This CDR3 has 15 amino acids. The CDR3 here is CASSQPQVMTGELFF. In nucleotides, the CDR3 is TGCGCCAGCAGCCAGCCACAGGTTATGACCGGGGAGCTGTTTTTT.

About this clone itself: At one end the junction does not follow the germline gene, possibly because of a read error. The chain has TRBV7-7 and TRBJ2-1; D unclear. Germline CDR1 and CDR2: SSHAT and FNYEAQ (reference sequence). The CDR3 length is 13 residues. The CDR3 here is CASSLGEDGEQFF. The CDR3 DNA reads as TGTGCTAGCAGCTTAGGAGAAGACGGGGAGCAGTTCTTC.

J is TRBJ2-1 and V is TRBV7-6; D unclear. The CDR3 sequence is 12 residues long. Germline V gene data show CDR1 as SGHVS and CDR2 as FNYEAQ. Trimming pared 1 base from V and 5 bases from J, leaving 3 bases between. The CDR3 reads CASSLGNNEQFF. In nucleotides, the CDR3 is TGTGCCAGCAGCTTAGGGAACAATGAGCAGTTCTTC.

The chain combines TRBV4-1 with TRBJ2-1; 9 nucleotides match TRBD1. Germline V CDR1 and CDR2: MGHRA, YSYEKL. V shed 5 bases, J shed 3 bases, and the junction held 5 bases outside the gene matches. This CDR3 is built from 15 residues. The CDR3 sequence: CASSVDRGYYNEQFF. The CDR3 nucleotides read TGCGCCAGCAGCGTCGACAGGGGGTACTACAATGAGCAGTTCTTC.

The CDR3 region has the DNA TGTGCCAGCACCCGTGACAGGACTACAGATACGCAGTATTTT. Amino acid sequence: CASTRDRTTDTQYF. The chain combines TRBV27 with TRBJ2-3; possibly TRBD1 for D (6 bases). Germline CDR1 MNHEY, CDR2 SMNVEV (reference sequence). This CDR3 region has 14 residues. The V and J ends lost 7 bases and 3 bases respectively, with 14 bases between them.

Comments on this clone: In the same sample, other DNA sequences code for this CDR3. This rearrangement joins TRBV27 to TRBJ2-5, with D unresolved. V shed 5 bases and J shed 3 bases, with 4 bases lying between them. The length of the CDR3 is 11 residues. CDR1 MNHEY and CDR2 SMNVEV come from the germline V gene (reference sequence). The CDR3: CASSDEETQYF. As DNA, the CDR3 is TGTGCCAGCAGTGACGAAGAGACCCAGTACTTC.

The chain combines TRBV14 with TRBJ2-7, with D unresolved. V was cut by 3 bases and J by 0 bases, with 12 bases left in between. From germline, CDR1 is SGHDN and CDR2 FVKESK. This CDR3 has 15 amino acids. The CDR3 reads CASSHDRVPSYEQYF. The CDR3 region has the DNA TGTGCCAGCAGCCACGACCGGGTCCCCTCCTACGAGCAGTACTTC.

The table lists this clone with a count of one. The chain links TRBV7-2 to TRBJ2-7; perhaps TRBD2 as D (6 bases). CDR3 size: 15 residues. Germline V gene sequence: CDR1 SGHTA, CDR2 FQGNSA. Trimming pared 1 base from V and 2 bases from J, leaving 12 bases between. The CDR3 DNA reads as TGTGCCAGCAGCTTAGACGCCCTAGCGCCCTACGAGCAGTACTTC. The encoded protein is CASSLDALAPYEQYF.

The chain uses TRBV11-2 and TRBJ2-5, with 11 bases identical to TRBD2. Germline-derived CDR1 and CDR2 are SGHAT and FQNNGV. Unmatched junction bases numbered 13, after V lost 5 bases and J lost 2 bases. There are 18 residues in the CDR3. The CDR3 DNA follows: TGTGCCAGCAGCCTCATTAGCGGGAGGGAGATGGGGCAAGAGACCCAGTACTTC. It is translated as CASSLISGREMGQETQYF.

The V and J genes are TRBV4-3 and TRBJ2-3; a weak D match, TRBD1 (6 bases). Germline-derived CDR1 and CDR2 are LGHNA and YSLEER. Trimming took off 0 bases at V and 4 bases at J, with 14 bases between the two ends. The CDR3 runs 16 residues. CDR3 region: CASSQEAGEIPDTQYF. CDR3 nucleotide sequence: TGCGCCAGCAGCCAAGAGGCAGGGGAGATCCCAGATACGCAGTATTTT.

The gene calls are TRBV6-5 and TRBJ2-7; TRBD2 aligns across 13 bases. J lost 3 bases, V lost 6 bases, and 5 bases had no gene match. Per germline, CDR1 MNHEY and CDR2 SVGAGI. The CDR3 has 15 residues. DNA for the CDR3: TGTGCCAGCAGACTGGGACTAGCGGGGCACTACGAGCAGTACTTC. The encoded protein is CASRLGLAGHYEQYF.

The chain is built from TRBV5-7 and TRBJ1-2, with TRBD1 matching over 7 bases. TRBV5-7 is an ORF, with its function uncertain. Trimming cost V 1 base and J 3 bases; bases outside gene matches: 9. The CDR3 runs to 16 residues. The CDR3 protein is CASSLSQGQTHYGYTF. DNA of the CDR3: TGTGCCAGCAGCTTGTCTCAGGGACAGACCCACTATGGCTACACCTTC.

The V and J genes are TRBV9 and TRBJ2-1; D is perhaps TRBD2 (6 bases). The CDR3 is 16 amino acids. Trimming took 0 bases from V and 1 from J, leaving 11 bases between them. Per germline, CDR1 SGDLS and CDR2 YYNGEE. The CDR3 nucleotides are TGTGCCAGCAGCGTAGGTATTAGCGGTTCCTACAATGAGCAGTTCTTC. Encoded protein: CASSVGISGSYNEQFF.

Concerning this clone: The sample carries other DNA sequences with the same CDR3. The J gene is TRBJ2-7, the V gene TRBV9; D is undetermined. Trimming stripped 3 bases from V and 2 bases from J, with 6 bases between. CDR3 length: 12 residues. Germline V gives CDR1 SGDLS, CDR2 YYNGEE. DNA of the CDR3: TGTGCCAGCAGCGGTACAGCCTACGAGCAGTACTTC. Its translation: CASSGTAYEQYF.

This rearrangement joins TRBV4-3 to TRBJ2-7; a weak D match, TRBD2 (5 bases). The CDR3 runs 17 residues. Germline CDR1 and CDR2: LGHNA and YSLEER. Trimming shortened V by 1 base and J by 0 bases, and 16 bases separated the two germline ends. The DNA for the CDR3 is TGCGCCAGCAGCCAAGGTCTAGCCCCCCCCTCCTCCTACGAGCAGTACTTC. Residues: CASSQGLAPPSSYEQYF.

The chain recombines TRBV27 with TRBJ2-1; D gene unclear. The ends were cut back, 4 bases at V and 2 bases at J, with 9 bases in the middle. This CDR3 is 14 amino acids long. CDR1 and CDR2 from the germline V gene are MNHEY and SMNVEV (reference sequence). CDR3 coding DNA: TGTGCCAGCAGTTCTCCCTCCCCCTACAATGAGCAGTTCTTC. Translated: CASSSPSPYNEQFF.

This sequence joins TRBV7-9 and TRBJ2-7, with TRBD1 as a possible D gene (7 bases). The CDR3 runs 14 residues. V shed 3 bases and J shed 3 bases, with 12 bases lying between them. Germline-derived CDR1 and CDR2 are SEHNR and FQNEAQ (reference sequence). The CDR3 DNA is TGTGCCAGCAGCTTGCGGGACAGTGGCTACGAGCAGTACTTC. Residues: CASSLRDSGYEQYF.

The chain recombines TRBV7-9 with TRBJ1-2; 7 bases map to TRBD1. After removal of 3 bases from V and 8 bases from J, the junction contained 12 bases not matched to a gene. The germline CDR1 and CDR2 sequences are SEHNR and FQNEAQ (reference sequence). This CDR3 comprises 15 residues. This CDR3 reads CASSFTTGKFFGYTF. In DNA form, the CDR3 reads TGTGCCAGCAGCTTCACGACAGGGAAGTTCTTCGGCTACACCTTC.

This chain joins TRBV28 and TRBJ1-1, with 8 bases that match TRBD1. With V trimmed by 2 bases and J by 1 base, 12 bases remained unmatched. The CDR3 is 18 amino acids. Germline V gene data show CDR1 as MDHEN and CDR2 as SYDVKM. The CDR3 protein is CASSLQRTGGLKNTEAFF. In DNA form, the CDR3 reads TGTGCCAGCAGTTTACAGCGCACAGGGGGTCTGAAGAACACTGAAGCTTTCTTT. The full variable domain, with the rest looked up from reference TRBV28 and TRBJ1-1, is DVKVTQSSRYLVKRTGEKVFLECVQDMDHENMFWYRQDPGLGLRLIYFSYDVKMKEKGDIPEGYSVSREKKERFSLILESASTNQTSMYLCASSLQRTGGLKNTEAFFGQGTRLTVV.

This clone turned up a few times. The rearrangement uses TRBV4-1 and TRBJ2-2, with D possibly being TRBD2 (5 bases). V gave up 4 bases and J gave up 1 base, with 13 bases separating them. Germline V gene data show CDR1 as MGHRA and CDR2 as YSYEKL. This CDR3 has 16 residues. This CDR3 reads CASSPTRSGNTGELFF. The CDR3 DNA is TGCGCCAGCAGCCCCACGAGGAGCGGGAACACCGGGGAGCTGTTTTTT.

The rearrangement joins TRBV11-2 to TRBJ2-7, with TRBD2 matching 8 bases. Germline CDR1 is SGHAT and CDR2 is FQNNGV. V was clipped by 5 bases and J by 2 bases; unmatched bases: 11. The CDR3 loop spans 16 amino acids. The CDR3 here is CASSRGRGGRPYEQYF. The CDR3 DNA follows: TGTGCCAGCAGCCGTGGGCGCGGCGGGAGGCCCTACGAGCAGTACTTC. Complete variable domain (other parts from reference TRBV11-2 and TRBJ2-7): EAGVAQSPRYKIIEKRQSVAFWCNPISGHATLYWYQQILGQGPKLLIQFQNNGVVDDSQLPKDRFSAERLKGVDSTLKIQPAKLEDSAVYLCASSRGRGGRPYEQYFGPGTRLTVT.

The V gene is TRBV28, the J gene TRBJ2-1; the match to TRBD2 covers 8 bases. Germline trimming cut 4 bases from V and 9 bases from J; bases unmatched to any gene: 23. CDR1 is MDHEN, CDR2 SYDVKM, per germline. This CDR3 has 19 residues. This CDR3 reads CASSSLRGSLAVWDPEQFF. CDR3 bases: TGTGCCAGCAGTTCCCTTAGGGGATCACTAGCGGTTTGGGATCCTGAGCAGTTCTTC.

The chain joins TRBV28 to TRBJ2-7, with TRBD1 matching over 7 bases. Per the germline V gene, CDR1 is MDHEN and CDR2 is SYDVKM. Unmatched junction bases numbered 5, after V lost 5 bases and J lost 4 bases. The CDR3 is 13 amino acids. The CDR3 spells CASSDRVRYEQYF. Written as DNA, the CDR3 is TGTGCCAGCAGTGACAGGGTTCGGTACGAGCAGTACTTC. The whole variable domain, filled in from reference TRBV28 and TRBJ2-7, reads DVKVTQSSRYLVKRTGEKVFLECVQDMDHENMFWYRQDPGLGLRLIYFSYDVKMKEKGDIPEGYSVSREKKERFSLILESASTNQTSMYLCASSDRVRYEQYFGPGTRLTVT.

The CDR3 spells CSAEEAEMEQETQYF. In DNA form, the CDR3 reads TGCAGCGCCGAAGAGGCGGAGATGGAACAAGAGACCCAGTACTTC. The chain couples TRBV29-1 to TRBJ2-5; D remains ambiguous. Looked up from germline, CDR1 is SQVTM and CDR2 is ANQGSEA. CDR3 length: 15 residues. Trimming took off 7 bases at V and 2 bases at J, with 20 bases between the two ends.

The chain recombines TRBV27 with TRBJ2-7, with 11 positions matching TRBD2. This CDR3 is built from 13 residues. V lost 7 bases to trimming and J lost 2 bases; unmatched junction nucleotides: 1. In germline, CDR1 is MNHEY, CDR2 SMNVEV (reference sequence). The CDR3 DNA sequence: TGTGCCAGCAAGACTAGCGGGGCCTACGAGCAGTACTTC. It codes for CASKTSGAYEQYF.

The rearrangement uses TRBV4-3 and TRBJ2-2; no reliable D call. The CDR3 loop spans 15 amino acids. Trimming cost V 5 bases and J 5 bases, with 15 bases left between them. Germline CDR1 is LGHNA and CDR2 is YSLEER. The CDR3 region is CASSGVVSYTGELFF. The DNA for the CDR3 is TGCGCCAGCAGCGGCGTGGTGTCCTATACCGGGGAGCTGTTTTTT.

The CDR3 DNA is TGTGCCAGCAGCTTCAACCGACGAACGTTGGATACGCAGTATTTT. It yields the protein CASSFNRRTLDTQYF. This rearrangement joins TRBV7-8 to TRBJ2-3; the D is unclear. Deletions cut 3 bases from V and 6 bases from J, with 16 bases between. This CDR3 region has 15 residues. Germline assignment: CDR1 SGHVS and CDR2 FQNEAQ.

V and J are TRBV19 and TRBJ2-1; 8 bases match TRBD2. J lost 7 bases, V lost 3 bases, and 8 bases had no gene match. Germline-derived CDR1 and CDR2 are LNHDA and SQIVND (reference sequence). CDR3 length: 15 amino acids. CDR3: CASSIGAGDFNEQFF. The CDR3 DNA follows: TGTGCCAGTAGTATCGGAGCGGGAGATTTTAATGAGCAGTTCTTC.

The chain carries TRBV2 and TRBJ2-7, with TRBD2 matching over 14 bases. CDR3 length: 16 amino acids. J gave up 0 bases and V 4 bases, and 2 bases lay outside the gene matches. The germline V gene encodes CDR1 SNHLY and CDR2 FYNNEI. The CDR3 coding sequence is TGTGCCAGCAGTGCCGGGACTAGCGGGAGCTCCTACGAGCAGTACTTC. Translating it yields CASSAGTSGSSYEQYF.

Here the CDR3 reads CASTPGTNNEQFF. CDR3 in DNA: TGTGCCAGTACCCCAGGGACCAACAATGAGCAGTTCTTC. This chain links TRBV19 with TRBJ2-1; D possibly matches TRBD1 or TRBD2 (5 bases each). CDR3 length: 13 amino acids. Germline V gives CDR1 LNHDA, CDR2 SQIVND (reference sequence). V lost 7 bases to trimming and J lost 5 bases, with 12 bases between them. The whole variable domain, remainder taken from reference TRBV19 and TRBJ2-1, is DGGITQSPKYLFRKEGQNVTLSCEQNLNHDAMYWYRQDPGQGLRLIYYSQIVNDFQKGDIAEGYSVSREKKESFPLTVTSAQKNPTAFYLCASTPGTNNEQFFGPGTRLTVL.